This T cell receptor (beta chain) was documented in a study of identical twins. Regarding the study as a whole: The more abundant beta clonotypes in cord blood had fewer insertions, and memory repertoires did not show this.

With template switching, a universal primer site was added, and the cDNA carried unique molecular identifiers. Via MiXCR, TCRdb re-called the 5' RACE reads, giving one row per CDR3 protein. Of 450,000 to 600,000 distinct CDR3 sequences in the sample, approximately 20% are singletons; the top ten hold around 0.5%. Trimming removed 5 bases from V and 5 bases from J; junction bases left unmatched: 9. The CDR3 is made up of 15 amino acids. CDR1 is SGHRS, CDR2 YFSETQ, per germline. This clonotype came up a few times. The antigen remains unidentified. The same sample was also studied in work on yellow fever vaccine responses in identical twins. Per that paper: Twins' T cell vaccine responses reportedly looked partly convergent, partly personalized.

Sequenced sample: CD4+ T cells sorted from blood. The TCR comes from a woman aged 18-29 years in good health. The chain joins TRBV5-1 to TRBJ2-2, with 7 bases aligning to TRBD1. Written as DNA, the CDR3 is TGCGCCAGCAGGGGGACAGTATCTTTTACCGGGGAGCTGTTTTTT. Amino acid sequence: CASRGTVSFTGELFF.